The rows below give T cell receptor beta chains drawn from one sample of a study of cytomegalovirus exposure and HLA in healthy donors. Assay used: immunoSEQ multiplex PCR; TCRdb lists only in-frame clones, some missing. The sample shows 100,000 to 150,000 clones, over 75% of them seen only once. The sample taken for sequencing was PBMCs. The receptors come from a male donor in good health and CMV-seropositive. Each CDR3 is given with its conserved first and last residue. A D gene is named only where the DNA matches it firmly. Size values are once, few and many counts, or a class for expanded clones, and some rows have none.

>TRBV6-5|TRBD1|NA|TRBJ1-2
TGTGCCAGCAGCTTGGCAGGGGGAAGGTATGGCTACACCTTC
CASSLAGGRYGYTF
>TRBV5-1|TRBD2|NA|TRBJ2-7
TGCGCCAGCAGCTCCCGCGGGCTAGCGGGGGGCCCCCTACGAGTTTACGAGCAGTACTTC
CASSSRGLAGGPLRVYEQYF
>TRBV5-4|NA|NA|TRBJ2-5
TGTGCCAGCAGCCCTCGCAGACAAGAGACCCAGTACTTC
CASSPRRQETQYF
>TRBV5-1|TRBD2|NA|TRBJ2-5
TGCGCCAGCAGCTTTCGTGCGGGGGGGTACCAAGAGACCCAGTACTTC
CASSFRAGGYQETQYF
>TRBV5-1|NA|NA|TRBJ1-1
TGCGCCAGCAGCAGCGAAATGAACACTGAAGCTTTCTTT
CASSSEMNTEAFF
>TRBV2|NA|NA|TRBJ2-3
TGTGCCAGCAGGAATACTAGCACAGATACGCAGTATTTT
CASRNTSTDTQYF
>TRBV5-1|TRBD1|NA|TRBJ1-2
TGCGCCAGCAGCTTGATTGGCAGGGGGCGAGGGACGGAAGGCTACACCTTC
CASSLIGRGRGTEGYTF
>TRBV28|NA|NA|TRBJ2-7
TGTGCCAGCAGTTTATCAGGGCCCTACGAGCAGTACTTC
CASSLSGPYEQYF
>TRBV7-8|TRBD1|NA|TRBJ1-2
TGTGCCAGCAGCTTAGCTTGGACAGGGCTCGAAGGCTACACCTTC
CASSLAWTGLEGYTF
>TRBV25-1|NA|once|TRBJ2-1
TGTGCCAGCAGTGAATTACTAGGCAACTACAATGAGCAGTTCTTC
CASSELLGNYNEQFF
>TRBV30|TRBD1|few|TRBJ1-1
TGTGCCTGGAGTAGCTTCGGACAGGCGTCTGAAGCTTTCTTT
CAWSSFGQASEAFF
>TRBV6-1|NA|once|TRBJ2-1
TGTGCCAGTGAGGAGGGGAGCTCCTACAATGAGCAGTTCTTC
CASEEGSSYNEQFF
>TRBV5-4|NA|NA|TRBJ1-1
TGTGCCAGCAGCTTGGGTACAGAGAACACTGAAGCTTTCTTT
CASSLGTENTEAFF
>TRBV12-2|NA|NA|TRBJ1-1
TGTGCAAGTCGCTTAGAAGGGGGGACAGGGGACACTGAAGCTTTCTTT
CASRLEGGTGDTEAFF
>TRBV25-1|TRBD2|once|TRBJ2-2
TGTGCCAGCGGGTCCGGGACTAGCGGGAACACCGGGGAGCTGTTTTTT
CASGSGTSGNTGELFF
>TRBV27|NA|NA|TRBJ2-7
TGTGCCAGCAGTAGGTTAACACAGGGCATCGACGAGCAGTACTTC
CASSRLTQGIDEQYF
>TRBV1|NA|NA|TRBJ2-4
TGCACCAGCAGCCAAGGTGGTGAGGAGGCCAAAAACATTCAGTACTTC
CTSSQGGEEAKNIQYF
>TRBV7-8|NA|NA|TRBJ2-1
TGTGCCAGCAGCTTAGTGTCTGGACTTATTAACAATGAGCAGTTCTTC
CASSLVSGLINNEQFF
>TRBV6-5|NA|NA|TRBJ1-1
TGTGCCAGCACCCTCCGGGAGGGGTACGGTACTGAAGCTTTCTTT
CASTLREGYGTEAFF
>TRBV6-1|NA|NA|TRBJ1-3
TGTGCCACTTTTAGCTCTGGAAACACCATATATTTT
CATFSSGNTIYF
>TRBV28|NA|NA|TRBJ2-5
TGTGCCAGCAGCTCCTCCAGGGGCAGCCATCAAGAGACCCAGTACTTC
CASSSSRGSHQETQYF
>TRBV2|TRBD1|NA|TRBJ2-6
TGTGCCAGCAGTACAGGGGTCCCCTCTCGCCAGACGTCTGGGGCCAACGTCCTGACTTTC
CASSTGVPSRQTSGANVLTF
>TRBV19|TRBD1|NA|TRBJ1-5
TGTGCCAGCGCCTCAAGGACAGGGCTGTGGAATCAGCCCCAGCATTTT
CASASRTGLWNQPQHF
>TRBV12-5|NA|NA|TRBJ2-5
TGTGCTAGCTCGAACTACCAAGAGACCCAGTACTTC
CASSNYQETQYF
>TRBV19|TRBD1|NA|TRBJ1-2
TGTGCCAGTAAATCGACAGGGGGCAGGCCCTATGGCTACACCTTC
CASKSTGGRPYGYTF
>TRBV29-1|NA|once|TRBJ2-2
TGCAGCGTTGATAGCAGCAACACCGGGGAGCTGTTTTTT
CSVDSSNTGELFF
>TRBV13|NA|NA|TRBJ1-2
TGTGCCAGCAGCTTACGCAGGAACTATGGCTACACCTTC
CASSLRRNYGYTF
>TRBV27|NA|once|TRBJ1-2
TGTGCCAGCAGTTCCAGGGCGGGGGGCTACACCTTC
CASSSRAGGYTF
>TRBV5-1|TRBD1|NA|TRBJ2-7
TGCGCCAGCAGCTCGATGGGACAGGCAGACGAGCAGTACTTC
CASSSMGQADEQYF
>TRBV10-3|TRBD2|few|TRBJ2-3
TGTGCCATCAGAGGGGGACTAGCGGGAGGAGGGGGATCGGCAGATACGCAGTATTTT
CAIRGGLAGGGGSADTQYF
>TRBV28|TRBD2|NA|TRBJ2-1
TGTGCCAGCAAAACTAGCGGGAGGACCGAAAATGAGCAGTTCTTC
CASKTSGRTENEQFF
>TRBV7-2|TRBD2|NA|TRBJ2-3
TGTGCCAGCAGCAGCCAGGTCGCGGGAGGGCGGTCAGATACGCAGTATTTT
CASSSQVAGGRSDTQYF
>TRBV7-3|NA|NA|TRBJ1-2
TGTGCCAGCAGCTTAACCGCGCCTACCTCCTACACCTTC
CASSLTAPTSYTF
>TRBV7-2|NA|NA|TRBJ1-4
TGTGCCAGCAGCTTAGCGGAATCGGGGGAACTGTTTTTT
CASSLAESGELFF
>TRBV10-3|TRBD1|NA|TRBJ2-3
TGTGCCATGGGACAGGGGGCAGGACTAGCGACTAGCACAGATACGCAGTATTTT
CAMGQGAGLATSTDTQYF
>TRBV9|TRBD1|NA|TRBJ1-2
TGTGCCAGCAGCGTCGGGACAGGGGTAAAGAGGGACTATGGCTACACCTTC
CASSVGTGVKRDYGYTF
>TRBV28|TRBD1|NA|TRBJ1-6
TGTGCCAGCAGTTTATGGGACAGGGTAGCTGATTCACCCCTCCACTTT
CASSLWDRVADSPLHF
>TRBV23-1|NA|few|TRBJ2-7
TGCGCCAGACCCGGGGACAACTCCTACGAGCAGTACTTC
CARPGDNSYEQYF
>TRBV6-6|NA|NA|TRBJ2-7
TGTGCCAGCAGTTACTCGCGGGCGAGTTTGGGGTACGAGCAGTACTTC
CASSYSRASLGYEQYF
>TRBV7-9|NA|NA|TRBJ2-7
TGTGCCAGCAGCTTAAGGGAAGGGGCCGAGCAGTACTTC
CASSLREGAEQYF
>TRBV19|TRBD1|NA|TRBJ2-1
TGTGCCAGTAGTACCGGACAGGGGCCCTCCTACAATGAGCAGTTCTTC
CASSTGQGPSYNEQFF
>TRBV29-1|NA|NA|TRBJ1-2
TGCAGCGTTGACAGGACACACTATGGCTACACCTTC
CSVDRTHYGYTF
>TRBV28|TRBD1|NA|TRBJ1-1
TGTGCCAGCAGTCCCCCGGACAGGATGAACACTGAAGCTTTCTTT
CASSPPDRMNTEAFF
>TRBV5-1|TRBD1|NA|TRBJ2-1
TGCGCCAGCAGCCGGGACAGCTACAATGAGCAGTTCTTC
CASSRDSYNEQFF
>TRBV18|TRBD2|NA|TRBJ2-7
TGTGCCAGCTCACCAGAGCGGGGGGGCCGGAACGAGCAGTACTTC
CASSPERGGRNEQYF
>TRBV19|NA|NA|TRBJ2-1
TGTGCCAGTAGGGGGGCAGGATACAATGAGCAGTTCTTC
CASRGAGYNEQFF
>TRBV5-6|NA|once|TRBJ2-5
TGTGCCAGCAGCTTGTATGGACTCCTAGAGACCCAGTACTTC
CASSLYGLLETQYF
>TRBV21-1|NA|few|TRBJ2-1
TGTGCCAGCAGCAAACCCACTAGCGGTCCTTACAATGAGCAGTTCTTC
CASSKPTSGPYNEQFF
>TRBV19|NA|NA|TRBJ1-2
TGTGCCAGTAGTAAAACGTACGGAGGGGGCTACACCTTC
CASSKTYGGGYTF
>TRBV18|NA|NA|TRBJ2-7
TGTGCCAGCTCACCACCGGGTAGGGGGGGCTACGAGCAGTACTTC
CASSPPGRGGYEQYF
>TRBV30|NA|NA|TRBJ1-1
TGTGCCTGGAGCATGACAGCAAACACTGAAGCTTTCTTT
CAWSMTANTEAFF
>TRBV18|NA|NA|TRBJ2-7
TGTGCCAGCTCACAATCGGACGAGCAGTACTTC
CASSQSDEQYF
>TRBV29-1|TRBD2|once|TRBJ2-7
TGCAGCGTTAGCGGGGGGAGCTCCTACGAGCAGTACTTC
CSVSGGSSYEQYF
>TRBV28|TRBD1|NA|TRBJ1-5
TGTGCCAGCAGTTTATCAATAATTGGGACAGGGGGAAGAAGACAGCCCCAGCATTTT
CASSLSIIGTGGRRQPQHF